This TCR beta chain was identified during a study of T cell repertoires in cytomegalovirus infection. Study-level information: Indications of both CMV infection and matching HLA type were provided by public TCR beta signatures.

Trimming took off 5 bases at V and 3 bases at J, with 17 bases between the two ends. The CDR3 runs 15 residues. This clonotype was seen a few times. Its antigen is unknown. Using its own MiXCR run on the reads, TCRdb lists one record per CDR3 protein. The table has about 7,500 distinct CDR3 sequences, 55% seen once. Study-wide results and caveats: Dominating the ex vivo response were HLA-C-restricted CMV-specific TCR beta clonotypes.

The chain uses TRBV12-3 or TRBV12-4 and TRBJ2-7; possible D gene TRBD2, 6 bases. The source is a human donor in good health (CMV status not recorded). Some clones in this sample may be carry-over from other donors' samples. The sample comprised PBMCs, sequenced either directly or after in vitro stimulation (not recorded which). In nucleotides, the CDR3 is TGTGCCAGCAGTCCTGGTGGGACTCGGGACTACGAGCAGTACTTC. This gives the protein CASSPGGTRDYEQYF.